A selection of T cell receptor beta chains follows, all from one sample in a study of shared clonotypes between healthy human individuals. Method: immunoSEQ multiplex PCR; TCRdb's copy keeps in-frame clones and lacks some. Of under 600,000 clones in the sample, around 79% were seen once. The sample taken for sequencing was PBMCs. These receptors were collected from a middle-aged woman in good health. Some clones in this sample may be carry-over from other donors' samples. Each CDR3 is given with its conserved first and last residue. Each record gives: J gene, V gene, CDR3 protein.

TRBJ1-1,TRBV27,CASSLDWNTEAFF
TRBJ1-2,TRBV5-1,CASSLGTGQDYGYTF
TRBJ2-3,TRBV19,CASSLGQGGTDTQYF
TRBJ2-3,TRBV7-2,CASRPPGLAEDTQYF
TRBJ1-1,TRBV5-1,CASSLDWGPGDTEAFF
TRBJ2-5,TRBV6-5,CASSRLAGGETQYF
TRBJ2-7,TRBV7-6,CASSSTPSLAADEQYF
TRBJ2-5,TRBV18,CASSPPTGGSETQYF
TRBJ1-3,TRBV6-1,CASSERGAGNTIYF
TRBJ1-2,TRBV5-1,CASSTSGGADYGYTF
TRBJ2-1,TRBV6-5,CASILAGGQGEQFF
TRBJ1-2,TRBV28,CASSSSSRGYTF
TRBJ1-4,TRBV30,CAWTTPQSRILFF
TRBJ2-1,TRBV6-5,CASSSHRLAGVNEQFF
TRBJ1-2,TRBV6-1,CASTRTYNYGYTF
TRBJ2-1,TRBV7-3,CASSPAGGNEQFF
TRBJ2-3,TRBV28,CASSLSLAGVKDTQYF
TRBJ2-7,TRBV6-1,CASRAYRDTTGEQYF
TRBJ1-5,TRBV10-3,CATKAGGQEPSFSPQHF
TRBJ2-4,TRBV13,CASSRSILAKNIQYF
TRBJ2-1,TRBV30,CASGTSGTGEQFF
TRBJ2-7,TRBV7-2,CASSLGLDYEQYF
TRBJ1-1,TRBV7-2,CASSPLGATGGMLAFF
TRBJ1-4,TRBV2,CASSEDGQTNEKLFF
TRBJ1-4,TRBV19,CASLNPGRENEKLFF
TRBJ1-4,TRBV27,CASSWSLNEKLFF
TRBJ2-3,TRBV9,CASSGPDPRTDTQYF
TRBJ2-3,TRBV27,CASRDGLTTDTQYF
TRBJ2-1,TRBV5-6,CASSFEQWGSMYEQFF
TRBJ1-5,TRBV28,CASSSGGSDQPQHF
TRBJ2-6,TRBV19,CASSIGSAGANVLTF
TRBJ2-3,TRBV5-1,CASSPSSGRDTDTQYF
TRBJ1-5,TRBV27,CASSIRGSSNQPQHF
TRBJ2-5,TRBV29-1,CSVADRGRRETQYF
TRBJ2-3,TRBV28,CASSYGGIRDTQYF
TRBJ2-7,TRBV5-6,CASSFRQGGYGEQYF
TRBJ2-1,TRBV28,CASLDRDYYNEQFF
TRBJ2-5,TRBV11-2,CASSFWAGRAQETQYF
TRBJ1-5,TRBV12-2,CASRLTRQPQHF
TRBJ2-5,TRBV11-2,CASSPQGGTQYF
TRBJ2-5,TRBV28,CASSSHLSRETTQYF
TRBJ1-2,TRBV19,CASSILGNYGYTF